Sequencing of this TCR beta chain was carried out in a study of blood T cell repertoires in COVID-19. Background on the study: T cells, B-cell-depleted T cells, or PBMCs supplied cDNA or gDNA.

The CDR3 length is 15 residues. Per germline, CDR1 MGHRA and CDR2 YSYEKL. The ends were cut back, 1 base at V and 10 bases at J, with 14 bases in the middle. Symptom resolution, clearance, or two negative PCRs marked donors in Cohort 3 as recovered. Sequencing was performed with immunoSEQ multiplex PCR; in TCRdb, only in-frame clones are kept and a portion is missing. The sample lists under 300,000 clones, about nine tenths occurring once. This clone was seen only once. This TCR came from a man younger than 35 who had recovered from COVID-19. The sample was PBMCs or T cells enriched from blood (not recorded which). This chain links TRBV4-1 with TRBJ1-6; D ambiguous. The CDR3 spells CASSQVVYSGSPLHF. CDR3 DNA: TGCGCCAGCAGCCAAGTTGTCTATTCAGGATCACCCCTCCACTTT.